This T cell receptor (beta chain) was identified in a study of lymphopenia after photon versus proton radiotherapy. TCRdb's table, derived via immunoSEQ multiplex PCR, lists solely in-frame clones and lacks some. In the table there are more than 25,000 clones, roughly 90% of which are singletons. The germline V gene has CDR1 DFQATT and CDR2 SNEGSKA (reference sequence). Between the trimmed V and J ends, which lost 6 bases and 0 bases, there was a span of 5 bases. This CDR3 comprises 11 residues. This sample comprised peripheral blood, obtained from a patient treated with photon-based radiotherapy. This sequence originates from a woman aged 50 to 60 with pancreatic cancer. This sequence joins TRBV20-1 and TRBJ1-1, with D unclear. This CDR3 reads CSAPMNTEAFF. The CDR3 DNA reads TGCAGTGCGCCGATGAACACTGAAGCTTTCTTT.